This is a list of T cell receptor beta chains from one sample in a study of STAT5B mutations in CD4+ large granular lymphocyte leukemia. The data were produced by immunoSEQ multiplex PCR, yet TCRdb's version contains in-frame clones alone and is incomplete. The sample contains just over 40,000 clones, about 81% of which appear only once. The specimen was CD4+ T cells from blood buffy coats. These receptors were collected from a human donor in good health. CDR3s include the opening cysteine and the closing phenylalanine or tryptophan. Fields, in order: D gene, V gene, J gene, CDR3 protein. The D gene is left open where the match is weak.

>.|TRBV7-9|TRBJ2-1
CASSLSWDVNYNEQFF
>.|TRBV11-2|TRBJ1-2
CASSLAGSAGYTF
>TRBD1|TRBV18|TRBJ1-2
CASSRDRDYGYTF
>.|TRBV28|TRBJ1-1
CASSVEAGGVTEAFF
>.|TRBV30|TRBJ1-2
CAWSGQDYGYTF
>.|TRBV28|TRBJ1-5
CASSKSTSNQPQHF
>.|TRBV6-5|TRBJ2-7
CASRIQGRVAYEQYF
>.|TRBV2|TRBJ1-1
CASSPRGTEAFF
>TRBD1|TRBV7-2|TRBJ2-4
CASSQDRGVNIQYF
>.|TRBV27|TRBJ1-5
CASKSRGGDQPQHF
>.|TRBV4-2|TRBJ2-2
CASSQGVLQGYTGELFF
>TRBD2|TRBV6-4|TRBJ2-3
CASSLATGTSADTQYF
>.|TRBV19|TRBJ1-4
CASKIGMGATNEKLFF
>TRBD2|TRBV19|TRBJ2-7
CASSDSSGIVEYF
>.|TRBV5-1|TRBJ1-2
CASSLRRPDYGYTF
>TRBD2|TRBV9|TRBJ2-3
CASSVGLAASTDTQYF
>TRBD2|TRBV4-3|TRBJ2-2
CASSQERGYTGELFF
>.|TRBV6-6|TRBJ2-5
CASSRGETQYF
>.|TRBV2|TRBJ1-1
CASSDRVYTEAFF
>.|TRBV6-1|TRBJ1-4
CASSLGGTNEKLFF
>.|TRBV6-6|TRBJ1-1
CASSRMEAFF
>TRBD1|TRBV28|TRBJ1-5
CASSLQGGSGNQPQHF
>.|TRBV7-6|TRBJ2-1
CASSSRGSGNEQFF
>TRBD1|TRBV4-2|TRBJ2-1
CASSLREDRGDEQFF
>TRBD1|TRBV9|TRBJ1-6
CASSVGTGVMNSPLHF
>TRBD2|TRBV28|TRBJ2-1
CASNLAGGYNEQFF
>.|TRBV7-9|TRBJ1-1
CASSENSYEAFF
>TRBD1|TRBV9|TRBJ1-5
CAILPSGGSNQPQHF
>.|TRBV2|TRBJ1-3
CASLYNTIYF
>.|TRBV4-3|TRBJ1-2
CASSQEIRGHGYTF
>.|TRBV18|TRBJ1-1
CASSPLGKMNTEAFF
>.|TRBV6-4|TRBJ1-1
CASSEGANTEAFF
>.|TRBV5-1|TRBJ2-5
CASSLWGSQETQYF
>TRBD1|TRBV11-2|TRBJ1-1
CASSLTGVSFSSTEAFF
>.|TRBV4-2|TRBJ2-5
CASSRGGWETQYF
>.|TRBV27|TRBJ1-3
CASSLSQGTGNTIYF
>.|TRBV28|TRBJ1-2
CASSLGQNYGYTF
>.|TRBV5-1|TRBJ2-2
CASSLGTRNTGELFF
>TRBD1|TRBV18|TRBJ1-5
CASSGGTGADNQPQHF
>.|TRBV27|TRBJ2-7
CASRFQGGTEQYF
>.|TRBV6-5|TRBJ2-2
CASSYRLNTGELFF
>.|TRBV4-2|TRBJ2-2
CASSHGRGAQGGELFF